This T cell receptor (beta chain) appears in the sequencing data of a study of blood T cell repertoires in COVID-19. In the study overall: The cDNA or gDNA used as material had been derived from T cells, B-cell-depleted T cells, or PBMCs.

The authors' processing: Estimated nucleated cell counts came from reference gene primer amplification. This table comes from immunoSEQ multiplex PCR, and its TCRdb copy is limited to in-frame clones, with some not included. The V and J calls and clone size are taken from that table; D and trimming were inferred from the DNA. The sample records thousands of clones, more than 75% being singletons. Trimming took off 4 bases at V and 4 bases at J, with 11 bases between the two ends. Germline loops: CDR1 SGHRS, CDR2 YFSETQ. The CDR3 loop spans 13 amino acids. The sequenced sample consisted of peripheral blood. The gene calls are TRBV5-1 and TRBJ1-2; D gene ambiguous. The TCR was taken from a woman aged 55-75 years with active COVID-19. Written as DNA, the CDR3 is TGCGCCAGCAGCATTGGTGGCACCTATGGCTACACCTTC. This sequence encodes CASSIGGTYGYTF. Complete variable domain (other parts from reference TRBV5-1 and TRBJ1-2): KAGVTQTPRYLIKTRGQQVTLSCSPISGHRSVSWYQQTPGQGLQFLFEYFSETQRNKGNFPGRFSGRQFSNSRSEMNVSTLELGDSALYLCASSIGGTYGYTFGSGTRLTVV.